This T cell receptor beta chain was obtained from a study of blood T cell repertoires in COVID-19 (dated by TCRdb to 2020 to 2022). About the study as a whole: Collaborator samples came from the United States, Italy and Spain and covered acute and convalescent phases of COVID-19. Where available, HLA class I and class II types were obtained from metadata supplied by the sample provider rather than from assay-based typing. The prospective study material was composed of cDNA or gDNA derived from T cells, B-cell-depleted T cells, or PBMCs. A de-identified subject ID, COVID-19 status, age in years and sex were almost always included in the sample metadata. The dataset comprised deeply sampled blood TCRbeta repertoires from subjects exposed to, actively infected with, or recovered from COVID-19. The repertoires were made available in a free public database intended to serve as a resource for research on the immune response to SARS-CoV-2. The samples were drawn from two sources: the first 160 participants of the ongoing ImmuneRACE study, and 1,200 or so subjects contributed by 6 global collaborators. The full study reports these points: Clinical and demographic metadata were provided uncurated, with the amount varying by source and participant.

CDR1 and CDR2 are read off the germline V gene as KGHSH and LQKENI. The CDR3 holds 14 amino acids from the cysteine to the phenylalanine. The only DNA kept is the CDR3, 42 bases in frame from the first base. V was cut back by 5 bases and J by 8 bases, leaving a gap of 15 bases between them. Collaborating institutions collected whole blood in K2EDTA tubes following their own protocols. For TCRbeta analysis, collaborator samples were shipped as frozen whole blood, as isolated PBMCs, or as DNA extracted from either sample type. TCRbeta CDR3 regions were amplified from genomic DNA using the immunoSEQ Assay, a bias-controlled multiplex PCR. The published analysis was carried out like this. The number of nucleated cells in each sample was estimated from the amplification of reference gene primers within the assay. To quantify the absolute abundance of each unique TCRbeta CDR3 rearrangement, sequence reads were collapsed and filtered. For each sample, productive Simpson clonality was calculated by taking the square root of Simpson's diversity index across productive rearrangements. TCRdb holds this immuneACCESS table with in-frame rearrangements only. Some clones are missing; in checked studies, unresolved V genes explain under half, and the rest has no known cause. The V and J calls and clone size were taken over from that table, and D and trimming were inferred from the DNA. This sample has about 180,000 clones in its table, and approximately 87% of those were observed once. The ten largest clones add up to less than 25% of the sample.

As to this clone: It has no known antigen specificity. No base qualities exist here, and no much larger clone lies one base off it.

The source is a man between 65 and 85 years old with active or convalescent COVID-19. What was sequenced was peripheral blood. Rearrangement joined TRBV18 to TRBJ1-4; TRBD1 is perhaps the D gene, given 5 matching bases. The DNA sequence is given as TGTGCCAGCTCAGGGGACTCAAGGTGGGAAAAACTGTTTTTT. The translation is CASSGDSRWEKLFF.